This T cell receptor beta chain appears in the sequencing data of a study of shared clonotypes between healthy human individuals. Across the study: A couple of women and a few men aged 18 to 49 made up the donors.

Investigators spread the genomic DNA of each subset evenly over several immunoSEQ plates. Each PCR replicate from the sorted subsets contained approximately 0.2 ug DNA, which is around 30,000 T cell genomes. Data came from immunoSEQ multiplex PCR; TCRdb stores just in-frame clones and leaves some out. The data contain some 1.5 million clones, approximately 96% of them singletons. As regards this clone: This sample includes further DNA sequences coding for the same CDR3.

Losses at the gene ends were 3 bases for V and 2 bases for J; bases not matched to a gene: 3. The CDR3 is 14 amino acids. In germline, CDR1 is KGHSH, CDR2 LQKENI. The sequenced material came from naive CD4+ T cells sorted from blood. Subset: CD45RA+ positively selected. This clonotype was sampled from a man aged 25-40 years in good health. The chain is built from TRBV18 and TRBJ2-7, with 8 positions matching TRBD2. CDR3 in amino acids: CASSPGLGPYEQYF. CDR3 DNA sequence: TGTGCCAGCTCACCGGGACTAGGTCCCTACGAGCAGTACTTC. Together with reference TRBV18 and TRBJ2-7, the CDR3 gives the full variable domain: NAGVMQNPRHLVRRRGQEARLRCSPMKGHSHVYWYRQLPEEGLKFMVYLQKENIIDESGMPKERFSAEFPKEGPSILRIQQVVRGDSAAYFCASSPGLGPYEQYFGPGTRLTVT.